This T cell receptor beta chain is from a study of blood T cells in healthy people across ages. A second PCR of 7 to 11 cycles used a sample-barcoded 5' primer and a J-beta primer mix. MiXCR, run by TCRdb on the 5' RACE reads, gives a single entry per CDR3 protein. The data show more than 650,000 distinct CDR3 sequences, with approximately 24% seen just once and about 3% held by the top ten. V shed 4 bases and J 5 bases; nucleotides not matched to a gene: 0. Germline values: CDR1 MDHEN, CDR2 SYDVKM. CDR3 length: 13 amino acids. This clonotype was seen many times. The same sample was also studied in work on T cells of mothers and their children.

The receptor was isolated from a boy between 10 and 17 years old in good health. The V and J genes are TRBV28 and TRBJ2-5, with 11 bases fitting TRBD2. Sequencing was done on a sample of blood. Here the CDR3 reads CASSWTSGETQYF. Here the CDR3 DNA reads TGTGCCAGCAGTTGGACTAGCGGGGAGACCCAGTACTTC. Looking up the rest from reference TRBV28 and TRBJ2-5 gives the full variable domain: DVKVTQSSRYLVKRTGEKVFLECVQDMDHENMFWYRQDPGLGLRLIYFSYDVKMKEKGDIPEGYSVSREKKERFSLILESASTNQTSMYLCASSWTSGETQYFGPGTRLLVL.